What follows are 5 T cell receptor beta chains derived from one specimen sequenced in a study of blood T cell repertoires in COVID-19. Using immunoSEQ multiplex PCR, the repertoire was profiled, and TCRdb retains in-frame clones only, with some absent. The table lists 250,000 or so clones, around 84% of them singletons, with approximately 1.4% in the top ten. The sequenced sample consisted of peripheral blood. The receptors derive from a woman aged 40 to 50 who had recovered from COVID-19.

The chain is built from TRBV6-1 and TRBJ1-2; D possibly corresponds to TRBD1 (6 bases). V shed 6 bases and J shed 2 bases, with 10 bases lying between them. This CDR3 is 13 amino acids long. Germline V gives CDR1 MNHNS, CDR2 SASEGT. The CDR3, as DNA: TGTGCCAGCAGCCCCGGACAGAACTATGGCTACACCTTC. Protein sequence: CASSPGQNYGYTF.

This chain uses TRBV15 with TRBJ1-6, with D unresolved. The CDR3 extends over 15 amino acids. In germline, CDR1 is LNHNV, CDR2 YYDKDF (reference sequence). The V end lost 0 bases, the J end lost 4 bases, and 7 bases lay between the germline ends. The CDR3 protein is CATSREQTYNSPLHF. As DNA, the CDR3 is TGTGCCACCAGCAGAGAACAGACATATAATTCACCCCTCCACTTT.

This chain uses TRBV28 with TRBJ2-7; possibly TRBD1 for D (6 bases). Looked up from germline, CDR1 is MDHEN and CDR2 is SYDVKM. Trimming removed 3 bases at V and 3 bases at J, with 18 bases between. CDR3 length: 16 amino acids. CDR3 loop: CASSFILLTGYYEQYF. The CDR3 DNA follows: TGTGCCAGCAGTTTTATTCTCTTGACAGGCTACTACGAGCAGTACTTC.

V and J are TRBV24-1 and TRBJ2-5, with 11 nucleotides matching TRBD1. V trimming: 3 bases; J trimming: 4 bases; junction bases outside the gene matches: 6. CDR3 length: 16 amino acids. CDR1 KGHDR and CDR2 SFDVKD come from the germline V gene. The CDR3 spells CATSDPDRGQGETQYF. In nucleotides, the CDR3 is TGTGCCACCAGTGATCCGGACAGGGGGCAAGGAGAGACCCAGTACTTC.

The rearrangement links TRBV5-8 to TRBJ2-1; TRBD2 agrees at 15 bases. Germline V lookup: CDR1 SGHTS, CDR2 YDEGEE. This CDR3 contains 15 residues. V dropped 3 bases and J dropped 9; count of bases not matched to a gene: 4. The CDR3 DNA is TGTGCCAGCAGCTATGGGACTAGCGGGGGGCCTGAGCAGTTCTTC. Protein sequence: CASSYGTSGGPEQFF. The whole variable domain, filled in from reference TRBV5-8 and TRBJ2-1, reads EAGVTQSPTHLIKTRGQQATLRCSPISGHTSVYWYQQALGLGLQFLLWYDEGEERNRGNFPPRFSGRQFPNYSSELNVNALELEDSALYLCASSYGTSGGPEQFFGPGTRLTVL.